What follows are 4 T cell receptor beta chains derived from one specimen sequenced in a study of control samples from healthy donors and cancer patients. The protocol was immunoSEQ multiplex PCR, while the TCRdb copy is restricted to in-frame clones and leaves out a portion. The profile shows 150,000 to 200,000 clones, 85% to 95% of them singletons. The material sequenced was blood. The receptor source for this set is a man younger than 40 in good health.

The chain links TRBV6-2 or TRBV6-3 to TRBJ2-3; perhaps TRBD1 as D (5 bases). The ends were cut back, 4 bases at V and 5 bases at J, with 13 bases in the middle. The CDR3 sequence is 14 residues long. The germline V gene encodes CDR1 MNHEY and CDR2 SVGEGT. CDR3 sequence reads: CASSSRVVIDTQYF. DNA of the CDR3: TGTGCCAGCAGTTCCAGGGTAGTGATAGATACGCAGTATTTT.

J is TRBJ1-2 and V is TRBV29-1, with 9 nucleotides matching TRBD1. This CDR3 is built from 13 residues. The trim removed 0 bases at V and 13 bases at J, leaving 9 bases unmatched. Germline V gene lookup returns CDR1 SQVTM and CDR2 ANQGSEA. In DNA form, the CDR3 reads TGCAGCGTTGAAGAGGGGACAGGGAAGTACTTCACCTTC. It yields the protein CSVEEGTGKYFTF.

The V and J genes are TRBV12-3 or TRBV12-4 and TRBJ1-1; 9 bases align to TRBD1. Unmatched junction bases numbered 4, after V lost 6 bases and J lost 5 bases. There are 13 residues in the CDR3. The CDR3 here is CASRGTGKTEAFF. CDR3 nucleotide sequence: TGTGCCAGCAGGGGGACAGGGAAGACTGAAGCTTTCTTT.

V usage is TRBV7-8 and J usage is TRBJ1-2; possibly TRBD1 for D (6 bases). Germline V gives CDR1 SGHVS, CDR2 FQNEAQ. V lost 0 bases to trimming and J lost 8 bases, with 13 bases between them. CDR3 length: 14 amino acids. The CDR3 DNA is TGTGCCAGCAGCTTAGCCAGAACAGGGAGAGGCTACACCTTC. Translating it yields CASSLARTGRGYTF.